The rows below give T cell receptor beta chains drawn from one sample of a study of a mutant IDH1 vaccine in newly diagnosed glioma. Here immunoSEQ multiplex PCR was the method, and the copy in TCRdb shows in-frame clones only, minus some. The sample has 65,000 or so clones; more than 75% are singletons. Their cognate antigens are unknown. The material was PBMCs, obtained from a glioma patient whose treatment included an IDH1 peptide vaccine. These receptors came from a man aged 25 to 45 with glioma. CDR3s include the opening cysteine and the closing phenylalanine or tryptophan. D genes are given only for firm matches. Clone size is given for some rows only: seen once, a few or many times, or a class if the clone is expanded.

DNA: TGTGCCATAATGGGGGGCGGGACAGATACGCAGTATTTT
CDR3: CAIMGGGTDTQYF
D: NA
J: TRBJ2-3
V: TRBV2
size: NA

DNA: TGTGCCAGTAAAAGGACTAGCGGGGAGAGGATAAGCTCCTACAATGAGCAGTTCTTC
CDR3: CASKRTSGERISSYNEQFF
D: TRBD2
J: TRBJ2-1
V: TRBV19
size: NA

DNA: TGTGCCAGCTCACCATCCCCAGGGTTCTACGAGCAGTACTTC
CDR3: CASSPSPGFYEQYF
D: NA
J: TRBJ2-7
V: TRBV18
size: NA

DNA: TGTGCCAGCAGCTTGTTGGGACTAGCGGGGATCCTAGATGAGCAGTTCTTC
CDR3: CASSLLGLAGILDEQFF
D: TRBD2
J: TRBJ2-1
V: TRBV5-4
size: NA

DNA: TGCGCCAGCAGAGACCCTAGCACAGATACGCAGTATTTT
CDR3: CASRDPSTDTQYF
D: NA
J: TRBJ2-3
V: TRBV10-1
size: once

DNA: TGTGCCAGCAGTTACCCTAATAGTCGGAACACTGAAGCTTTCTTT
CDR3: CASSYPNSRNTEAFF
D: NA
J: TRBJ1-1
V: TRBV6-6
size: NA

DNA: TGTGCCAGCAGTTCTACTTTGGACAGAGCCTACGAGCAGTACTTC
CDR3: CASSSTLDRAYEQYF
D: NA
J: TRBJ2-7
V: TRBV7-9
size: NA

DNA: TGTGCCATCAGTGAGCCGGACAGGGAAGAGGGGGCTTTCTTT
CDR3: CAISEPDREEGAFF
D: TRBD1
J: TRBJ1-1
V: TRBV10-3
size: NA

DNA: TGTGCCAGCACCAGTCCCGGGGAGGTCTCCTACGAGCAGTACTTC
CDR3: CASTSPGEVSYEQYF
D: NA
J: TRBJ2-7
V: TRBV6-5
size: few

DNA: TGTGCCAGCAGCTTAGCGCAGGGGGCGAGGTACGAGCAGTACTTC
CDR3: CASSLAQGARYEQYF
D: TRBD1
J: TRBJ2-7
V: TRBV11-2
size: NA

DNA: TGTGCCAGTAGCCCACGGACAGCAGATACGCAGTATTTT
CDR3: CASSPRTADTQYF
D: NA
J: TRBJ2-3
V: TRBV19
size: NA

DNA: TGTGCCACCCTACAGGGGGCAGGCAATGAGCAGTTCTTC
CDR3: CATLQGAGNEQFF
D: TRBD1
J: TRBJ2-1
V: TRBV6-1
size: NA

DNA: TGTGCCAGCTCACCACAAGGGAACACCGGGGAGCTGTTTTTT
CDR3: CASSPQGNTGELFF
D: NA
J: TRBJ2-2
V: TRBV18
size: NA

DNA: TGTGCCAGTAGTCCTGGTCCGGGGGATACGCAGTATTTT
CDR3: CASSPGPGDTQYF
D: NA
J: TRBJ2-3
V: TRBV19
size: NA

DNA: TGCGCCAGCAGCCACTACGAGAGACAGGCCTCAGGGCCCCAGCATTTT
CDR3: CASSHYERQASGPQHF
D: NA
J: TRBJ1-5
V: TRBV4-1
size: few

DNA: TGCAGCGCGTCCGGGACAGGGAATGTTTGGAACACTGAAGCTTTCTTT
CDR3: CSASGTGNVWNTEAFF
D: TRBD1
J: TRBJ1-1
V: TRBV29-1
size: NA

DNA: TGTGCCAGCAAGGCGTACGGAGAAAAAAACATTCAGTACTTC
CDR3: CASKAYGEKNIQYF
D: NA
J: TRBJ2-4
V: TRBV28
size: NA

DNA: TGCGCCAGCAGCCAAGATTTGGGGTCCACCGGGGAGCTGTTTTTT
CDR3: CASSQDLGSTGELFF
D: NA
J: TRBJ2-2
V: TRBV4-1
size: NA

DNA: TGTGCCAGCAGCTTGGGGACAGGGTCACCCCTCCACTTT
CDR3: CASSLGTGSPLHF
D: TRBD1
J: TRBJ1-6
V: TRBV5-6
size: NA

DNA: TGCGCCAGCAGCCCGGAGGGGGGTATCCAAGAGACCCAGTACTTC
CDR3: CASSPEGGIQETQYF
D: NA
J: TRBJ2-5
V: TRBV5-1
size: NA

DNA: TGTGCCAGCAGCTCAACCGGACAGACACCTAATGAAAAACTGTTTTTT
CDR3: CASSSTGQTPNEKLFF
D: NA
J: TRBJ1-4
V: TRBV4-2
size: NA

DNA: TGTGCCAGCAGTAGCGGGGGAAGCACAGATACGCAGTATTTT
CDR3: CASSSGGSTDTQYF
D: TRBD2
J: TRBJ2-3
V: TRBV28
size: NA

DNA: TGTGCCAGCAGTAACCGGGACAGAGGATACGAGCAGTACTTC
CDR3: CASSNRDRGYEQYF
D: TRBD1
J: TRBJ2-7
V: TRBV6-1
size: NA

DNA: TGTGCCAGCAGCTTCATGGAGCAGTTCTTC
CDR3: CASSFMEQFF
D: NA
J: TRBJ2-1
V: TRBV7-2
size: NA

DNA: TGCAGCGTTATGGAAAGGTTGGGCACTGAAGCTTTCTTT
CDR3: CSVMERLGTEAFF
D: NA
J: TRBJ1-1
V: TRBV29-1
size: NA

DNA: TGCAGCGTAAGTACGTCAGGACCCGAGCAGTTCTTC
CDR3: CSVSTSGPEQFF
D: NA
J: TRBJ2-1
V: TRBV29-1
size: NA

DNA: TGTGCCAGTAGTATAGACTTCCAGGGTATGGGCACTGAAGCTTTCTTT
CDR3: CASSIDFQGMGTEAFF
D: NA
J: TRBJ1-1
V: TRBV19
size: NA

DNA: TGTGCCAGCAGCCAAGATTCGGTAATAAATGAGCAGTTCTTC
CDR3: CASSQDSVINEQFF
D: NA
J: TRBJ2-1
V: TRBV14
size: NA

DNA: TGTGCCAGCAGCTTGGGGCGAACGGGCTATGGCTACACCTTC
CDR3: CASSLGRTGYGYTF
D: NA
J: TRBJ1-2
V: TRBV5-8
size: NA

DNA: TGTGCCAGCAGCCACCTCGATGGGGGCTGGACTGAAGCTTTCTTT
CDR3: CASSHLDGGWTEAFF
D: NA
J: TRBJ1-1
V: TRBV11-2
size: NA

DNA: TGTGCCAGTAGTATTCGGGGGAGGACAGGACCTGACGAGCAGTACTTC
CDR3: CASSIRGRTGPDEQYF
D: NA
J: TRBJ2-7
V: TRBV19
size: NA

DNA: TGTGCCAGCAGCTCCCTCTACAGCTCCTACGAGCAGTACTTC
CDR3: CASSSLYSSYEQYF
D: NA
J: TRBJ2-7
V: TRBV11-2
size: NA

DNA: TGTGCCAGCAGCATAGGCTATTCTAGCACAGATACGCAGTATTTT
CDR3: CASSIGYSSTDTQYF
D: NA
J: TRBJ2-3
V: TRBV7-9
size: NA

DNA: TGCGCCAGCAGCATTTTAACTGAGCAGTTCTTC
CDR3: CASSILTEQFF
D: NA
J: TRBJ2-1
V: TRBV5-1
size: once

DNA: TGCGCCAGCAGTGAGTCGACTCAGCCCCAGCATTTT
CDR3: CASSESTQPQHF
D: NA
J: TRBJ1-5
V: TRBV10-1
size: NA

DNA: TGCGCCAGCAGCGACGGCACTGAAGCTTTCTTT
CDR3: CASSDGTEAFF
D: NA
J: TRBJ1-1
V: TRBV5-1
size: few

DNA: TGTGCCAGCAGTTTAGCGGCAGGGATTAGTTCACCCCTCCACTTT
CDR3: CASSLAAGISSPLHF
D: NA
J: TRBJ1-6
V: TRBV27
size: once

DNA: TGTGCCAGCAGCCAAGGGGGTCCCCAGCATTTT
CDR3: CASSQGGPQHF
D: NA
J: TRBJ1-5
V: TRBV4-2
size: NA

DNA: TGTGCCAGCAACTGGGCAGGGAATACGAACACCGGGGAGCTGTTTTTT
CDR3: CASNWAGNTNTGELFF
D: NA
J: TRBJ2-2
V: TRBV5-5
size: NA

DNA: TGTGCCAGCAGTGAAGAGAGCTCCTATAATTCACCCCTCCACTTT
CDR3: CASSEESSYNSPLHF
D: NA
J: TRBJ1-6
V: TRBV2
size: once

DNA: TGTGCCAGCAGTGCAGAGGCGATCGATGAAAAACTGTTTTTT
CDR3: CASSAEAIDEKLFF
D: NA
J: TRBJ1-4
V: TRBV2
size: once

DNA: TGTGCCAGCTCACGGGGGGGTCCTAATTCACCCCTCCACTTT
CDR3: CASSRGGPNSPLHF
D: NA
J: TRBJ1-6
V: TRBV18
size: NA

DNA: TGTGCCAGCAGGAGCCCGGGCGGAAACGAGCAGTACTTC
CDR3: CASRSPGGNEQYF
D: NA
J: TRBJ2-7
V: TRBV6-5
size: NA

DNA: TGTGCCAGCAGTTACGCGCGGGGACTACAAGAGACCCAGTACTTC
CDR3: CASSYARGLQETQYF
D: TRBD2
J: TRBJ2-5
V: TRBV6-5
size: NA

DNA: TGTGCCAGCATTACTACAGGGGGAGGCAATCAGCCCCAGCATTTT
CDR3: CASITTGGGNQPQHF
D: TRBD1
J: TRBJ1-5
V: TRBV28
size: NA

DNA: TGTGCCAGCATGGAATCGGGGAACACCGGGGAGCTGTTTTTT
CDR3: CASMESGNTGELFF
D: NA
J: TRBJ2-2
V: TRBV27
size: NA

DNA: TGCGCCAGCAGCCGACCAGAAAGGGGGGAGCTGTTTTTT
CDR3: CASSRPERGELFF
D: NA
J: TRBJ2-2
V: TRBV4-1
size: NA

DNA: TGTGCCAGCAGCCGTCGAGGGCGGGAGGACAATGAGCAGTTCTTC
CDR3: CASSRRGREDNEQFF
D: TRBD2
J: TRBJ2-1
V: TRBV11-1
size: NA

DNA: TGTGCCAGCAGCCACAGCGGACAGGGGACCAATGAGCAGTTCTTC
CDR3: CASSHSGQGTNEQFF
D: TRBD1
J: TRBJ2-1
V: TRBV28
size: NA

DNA: TGTGCCAGCAGTAAGTTTAGGACAGCCCCTGGGAATGAGCAGTTCTTC
CDR3: CASSKFRTAPGNEQFF
D: NA
J: TRBJ2-1
V: TRBV2
size: NA

DNA: TGTGCCACCAGCAGAGAGAGGCCGGGACAGGCTCCCTACGAGCAGTACTTC
CDR3: CATSRERPGQAPYEQYF
D: TRBD1
J: TRBJ2-7
V: TRBV15
size: NA

DNA: TGCAGCGCCCGATTACAGGATAGCAATCAGCCCCAGCATTTT
CDR3: CSARLQDSNQPQHF
D: NA
J: TRBJ1-5
V: TRBV29-1
size: few

DNA: TGCGCCAGCAGCTTGGCCTCGGCTAGCGCAGCCTACAATGAGCAGTTCTTC
CDR3: CASSLASASAAYNEQFF
D: NA
J: TRBJ2-1
V: TRBV5-1
size: NA

DNA: TGTGCCAGCAGCCCGGGACGGTATAATTCACCCCTCCACTTT
CDR3: CASSPGRYNSPLHF
D: NA
J: TRBJ1-6
V: TRBV4-2
size: once